This paragraph covers one T cell receptor (beta chain) sequence. Its antigen is as yet unknown. 60 Vbeta and 13 Jbeta primers were used in PCR. TCRdb's copy holds only in-frame clones and misses some; the assay was immunoSEQ multiplex PCR. Among around 140,000 clones listed, more than 70% were seen once. The V gene lost 0 bases and the J gene lost 0 bases, with 18 bases spanning the gap. Germline V lookup: CDR1 MNHNS, CDR2 SASEGT. The CDR3 extends over 20 amino acids. The data are from a study of cytomegalovirus exposure and HLA in healthy donors. Findings and limits, study-wide: Later analysis demonstrated an association between a missense DCLRE1C variant and TCR beta V- and J-gene trimming. Relative to the roughly 690-donor mean, N-insertions were reportedly fewer in an Asian-associated ancestry cluster in a later analysis.

The rearrangement uses TRBV6-1 and TRBJ2-6, with D possibly being TRBD2 (7 bases). This sequence was found in a woman aged 55-69 years in good health and CMV-seronegative. Material: PBMCs. As DNA, the CDR3 is TGTGCCAGCAGTGAAGCAGCGGGTTGGGGGGGCGGCTCTGGGGCCAACGTCCTGACTTTC. Its translation is CASSEAAGWGGGSGANVLTF.